The 21 T cell receptor beta chains listed next were all sequenced from one sample in a study of T cells in Graves' hyperthyroidism and ophthalmopathy. RNA transcripts served as the template for amplifying TCR beta CDR3 regions. The HTBI primer set served for first-round RT-PCR of the TCR CDR3. TCRdb recomputed calls from the multiplex PCR reads with MiXCR, one row per CDR3 protein. The sample records roughly 200,000 distinct CDR3 sequences, around a sixth being singletons. The sequencing input was blood. Every receptor here comes from a woman in her forties or fifties with Graves' hyperthyroidism.

This clonotype was counted only a few times. J is TRBJ2-1 and V is TRBV3-1; no reliable D call. V gave up 0 bases and J gave up 0 bases, with 9 bases separating them. The CDR3 runs 16 residues. Germline loops: CDR1 LGHDT, CDR2 YNNKEL (reference sequence). The CDR3 bases are TGTGCCAGCAGCCAAGATCTTGCCAACTCCTACAATGAGCAGTTCTTC. The encoded protein is CASSQDLANSYNEQFF.

This clonotype was seen repeatedly, ten times or more. The gene calls are TRBV28 and TRBJ1-4; unclear D gene. The ends were cut back, 4 bases at V and 4 bases at J, with 16 bases in the middle. Germline-derived CDR1 and CDR2 are MDHEN and SYDVKM. The CDR3 has 16 amino acids. The CDR3 is CASSSRAGEGNEKLFF. The CDR3 DNA sequence: TGTGCCAGCAGTTCCCGGGCGGGTGAGGGTAATGAAAAACTGTTTTTT.

This clonotype showed up many times. V usage is TRBV7-9 and J usage is TRBJ1-1; 9 bases map to TRBD1. CDR3 length: 14 amino acids. The ends lost 3 bases at V and 6 bases at J; junction bases unmatched: 5. Germline lookup yields CDR1 SEHNR and CDR2 FQNEAQ (reference sequence). CDR3: CASSLTGGLAEAFF. CDR3 nucleotide sequence: TGTGCCAGCAGCTTGACAGGGGGTTTGGCTGAAGCTTTCTTT.

This chain joins TRBV20-1 and TRBJ2-3; TRBD2 might be the D (5 bases). The ends were cut back, 3 bases at V and 6 bases at J, with 10 bases in the middle. Germline V lookup: CDR1 DFQATT, CDR2 SNEGSKA (reference sequence). This CDR3 has 12 residues. In nucleotides, the CDR3 is TGCAGTGCTAGCGAGGGTTCGGATACGCAGTATTTT. Translation: CSASEGSDTQYF.

CDR3 sequence (DNA): TGCGCCAGCAGTTCACTGGGACTAGCGGGAGTCAATGAGCAGTTCTTC. Protein: CASSSLGLAGVNEQFF. The chain joins TRBV5-1 to TRBJ2-1, with 14 bases aligning to TRBD2. V was clipped by 5 bases and J by 6 bases; unmatched bases: 7. Germline lookup yields CDR1 SGHRS and CDR2 YFSETQ. This CDR3 has 16 residues.

This clonotype showed up many times. The chain recombines TRBV7-9 with TRBJ2-1, with TRBD2 matching over 8 bases. Looked up from germline, CDR1 is SEHNR and CDR2 is FQNEAQ (reference sequence). This CDR3 has 17 residues. V lost 5 bases, J lost 7 bases, and 16 bases stayed unmatched. CDR3 region: CASSHHAGGKVLNEQFF. The CDR3 nucleotides read TGTGCCAGCAGCCACCATGCGGGAGGAAAGGTATTGAATGAGCAGTTCTTC.

This clonotype occurred many times. The chain recombines TRBV4-1 with TRBJ2-1; 10 bases line up with TRBD1. Germline assignment: CDR1 MGHRA and CDR2 YSYEKL. The junction had 6 bases not matched to a gene; V was cut back by 1 base and J by 9 bases. The CDR3 length is 15 residues. CDR3 DNA sequence: TGCGCCAGCAGCCAAGGGACAGGGGGAAGTTTTGAGCAGTTCTTC. This translates into CASSQGTGGSFEQFF.

This clonotype appeared many times. The V and J genes are TRBV11-2 and TRBJ2-1; 8 bases agree with TRBD2. Germline CDR1 and CDR2: SGHAT and FQNNGV. Losses at the gene ends were 4 bases for V and 3 bases for J; bases not matched to a gene: 8. This CDR3 spans 16 amino acids. CDR3 sequence (DNA): TGTGCCAGCAGCTCCATCCTAGCGGGTCACTACAATGAGCAGTTCTTC. This gives the protein CASSSILAGHYNEQFF.

This clonotype appeared many times. V is TRBV7-2 and J is TRBJ2-5, with D tentatively TRBD1 (5 bases). This CDR3 is 16 amino acids long. The V end was cut by 1 base, the J end by 2 bases, with 14 bases between. Germline values: CDR1 SGHTA, CDR2 FQGNSA. The CDR3 sequence is CASSLVFTGEQETQYF. The CDR3 DNA is TGTGCCAGCAGCTTAGTATTCACAGGAGAACAAGAGACCCAGTACTTC. Together with reference TRBV7-2 and TRBJ2-5, the CDR3 gives the full variable domain: GAGVSQSPSNKVTEKGKDVELRCDPISGHTALYWYRQSLGQGLEFLIYFQGNSAPDKSGLPSDRFSAERTGGSVSTLTIQRTQQEDSAVYLCASSLVFTGEQETQYFGPGTRLLVL.

This clonotype has a count of ten or more. The chain joins TRBV18 to TRBJ2-5, with 9 positions matching TRBD1. Trimming removed 3 bases from V and 7 bases from J; junction bases left unmatched: 6. The CDR3 is 14 residues long. Germline V gene lookup returns CDR1 KGHSH and CDR2 LQKENI. The CDR3 nucleotides are TGTGCCAGCTCACCCGCGGGACAGGGTGCGACCCAGTACTTC. Translated, it gives CASSPAGQGATQYF.

This clonotype came up a few times. The chain recombines TRBV20-1 with TRBJ2-3; TRBD2 matches at 14 bases. The CDR3 has 15 residues. The V segment lost 6 bases and the J segment 2 bases; nucleotides outside the gene matches: 4. Germline CDR1 DFQATT, CDR2 SNEGSKA (reference sequence). CDR3 in DNA: TGCAGTGCCAAGACTAGCGGGAGGGCCACAGATACGCAGTATTTT. This sequence encodes CSAKTSGRATDTQYF.

A few counts support this clonotype. This chain uses TRBV6-1 with TRBJ1-1, with D possibly being TRBD1 (5 bases). V was clipped by 6 bases and J by 10 bases, with 12 bases between them. Germline V gene data show CDR1 as MNHNS and CDR2 as SASEGT. The length of the CDR3 is 11 residues. CDR3 in DNA: TGTGCCAGCAGCTTGGGGGGGACAGCTTTCTTT. It is translated as CASSLGGTAFF.

This clonotype was counted many times. This chain uses TRBV12-3 or TRBV12-4 with TRBJ2-3, with 7 bases identical to TRBD1. Losses at the gene ends were 5 bases for V and 6 bases for J; bases not matched to a gene: 8. The CDR3 loop spans 14 amino acids. The CDR3 spells CASSRDSPTDTQYF. The CDR3 nucleotides are TGTGCCAGCAGTCGGGACAGTCCCACGGATACGCAGTATTTT.

This clonotype was seen ten or more times. J is TRBJ1-2 and V is TRBV18; D call uncertain. The germline V gene has CDR1 KGHSH and CDR2 LQKENI. V was pared by 3 bases and J by 2 bases, with 7 bases between. There are 13 residues in the CDR3. The CDR3 DNA is TGTGCCAGCTCACCTTCGGAAAACTATGGCTACACCTTC. Translated, it gives CASSPSENYGYTF.

This chain connects TRBV7-8 to TRBJ2-7; D not certain. V was trimmed by 0 bases and J by 2 bases, leaving 8 bases between them. This CDR3 spans 14 amino acids. Germline V CDR1 and CDR2: SGHVS, FQNEAQ. The CDR3 DNA follows: TGTGCCAGCAGCTTAGCGGTATACACCTACGAGCAGTACTTC. This gives the protein CASSLAVYTYEQYF.

This clonotype was counted ten times or more. The rearrangement links TRBV7-3 to TRBJ2-1, with 9 bases fitting TRBD2. From germline, CDR1 is SGHTA and CDR2 FQGTGA. The CDR3 covers 15 residues. J was trimmed by 8 bases and V by 5 bases; bases with no gene match: 10. As DNA, the CDR3 is TGTGCCAGCAGCCCAACTCGGACTAGCGAGGATGAGCAGTTCTTC. This translates into CASSPTRTSEDEQFF.

This clonotype was seen ten or more times. The CDR3 DNA reads TGCAGTGCTAGAGATGCTTATCCCAGGAGCACAGATACGCAGTATTTT. Protein product: CSARDAYPRSTDTQYF. The chain has TRBV20-1 and TRBJ2-3; D not certain. Trimming removed 0 bases from V and 0 bases from J, with 13 bases in between. This CDR3 comprises 16 residues. Per the germline V gene, CDR1 is DFQATT and CDR2 is SNEGSKA (reference sequence).

CDR3 amino acids: CASRRGLADEQYF. The CDR3 DNA sequence: TGTGCCAGTAGGAGGGGACTAGCGGACGAGCAGTACTTC. J is TRBJ2-7 and V is TRBV19, with TRBD2 matching over 11 bases. CDR3 length: 13 residues. Germline-derived CDR1 and CDR2 are LNHDA and SQIVND (reference sequence). Trimming removed 6 bases from V and 5 bases from J; junction bases left unmatched: 3.

In this sample, this clonotype turned up many times. The rearrangement uses TRBV27 and TRBJ1-1; possibly TRBD1 for D (5 bases). Germline V lookup: CDR1 MNHEY, CDR2 SMNVEV (reference sequence). The V gene lost 3 bases and the J gene lost 1 base, with 18 bases spanning the gap. The CDR3 is 17 amino acids. The chain's CDR3 is CASSFLPFSGRNTEAFF. In nucleotides, the CDR3 is TGTGCCAGCAGTTTTCTCCCCTTTTCGGGACGGAACACTGAAGCTTTCTTT.

This clonotype was counted only a few times. This chain links TRBV6-1 with TRBJ1-3; 7 bases are shared with TRBD1. The V and J ends lost 7 bases and 8 bases, in that order; junction bases with no gene match: 14. Germline-derived CDR1 and CDR2 are MNHNS and SASEGT. The CDR3 runs 15 residues. In DNA form, the CDR3 reads TGTGCCAGCACCCACAGGGGAGCGGGAGGGCACACCATATATTTT. Translating it yields CASTHRGAGGHTIYF.

This clonotype was recorded a few times. The rearrangement links TRBV5-1 to TRBJ2-1, with D perhaps matching TRBD2 (6 bases). With 0 bases removed from V and 0 bases from J, the gap between germline ends came to 10 bases. Germline-derived CDR1 and CDR2 are SGHRS and YFSETQ. CDR3 size: 16 residues. CDR3 coding DNA: TGCGCCAGCAGCTTGGCTGTTAGCGGCTCCTACAATGAGCAGTTCTTC. Amino acid sequence: CASSLAVSGSYNEQFF.